A single T cell receptor beta chain is shown here with its context. Compared with germline, one end of the junction differs, possibly owing to a read error. This entry is derived from a study of T cells in Graves' hyperthyroidism and ophthalmopathy. At the level of the study: Peripheral blood draws took place at initial diagnosis, ahead of any treatment.

The CDR3 length is 13 residues. Researchers amplified the TCR beta CDR3 regions from RNA transcripts. Primed by the HTBI set, a first-round RT-PCR was run on the TCR CDR3. TCRdb re-derived calls from the multiplex PCR reads in MiXCR, one entry per CDR3 protein. The data show 350,000 to 450,000 distinct CDR3 sequences, 17% seen once. This clonotype was sampled from a woman under 40 with Graves' hyperthyroidism that later progressed to Graves' ophthalmopathy. Sequenced: blood. The chain combines TRBV12-3 or TRBV12-4 with TRBJ2-1; perhaps TRBD1 as D (6 bases). The CDR3 loop reads CAGSFSNRDEQFF. As DNA, the CDR3 is TGTGCCGGCAGTTTTAGTAACAGGGATGAGCAGTTCTTC.